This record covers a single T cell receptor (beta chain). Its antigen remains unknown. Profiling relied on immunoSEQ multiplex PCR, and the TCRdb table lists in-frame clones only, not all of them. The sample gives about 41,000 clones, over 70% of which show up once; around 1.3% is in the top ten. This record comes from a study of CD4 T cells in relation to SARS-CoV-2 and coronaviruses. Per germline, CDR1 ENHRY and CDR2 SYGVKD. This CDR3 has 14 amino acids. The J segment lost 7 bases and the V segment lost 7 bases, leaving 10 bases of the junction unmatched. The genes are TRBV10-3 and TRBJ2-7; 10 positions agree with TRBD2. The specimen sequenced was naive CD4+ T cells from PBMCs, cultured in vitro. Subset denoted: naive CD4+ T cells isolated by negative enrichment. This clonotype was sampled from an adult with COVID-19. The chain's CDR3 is CAITSGRAPGEQYF. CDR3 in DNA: TGTGCCATCACGAGCGGGAGGGCCCCGGGGGAGCAGTACTTC.